One T cell receptor (beta chain) is described in this entry. Its matching antigen is unknown. The data were taken from a study of high-grade serous ovarian cancer treatment subgroups. Study overall: On average, approximately 15,000 reads and 6,500 to 8,000 unique TCR beta rearrangements were obtained per sample.

The tumor samples were collected prior to definitive surgery or chemotherapy. Findings and caveats of the study: Repertoire analysis covered CDR3 alone, not CDR1 or CDR2. Clonal relatedness tracked neoantigen level, and by trend copy number and mutation load. Same-patient tumor repertoires overlapped at roughly 0.1 to 0.79; different patients barely overlapped.

Only in-frame clones appear in the TCRdb table, and some are missing; sequencing was by immunoSEQ multiplex PCR. The sample consists of thousands of clones, roughly 72% of them appearing once. This receptor was obtained from a human donor with high-grade serous ovarian cancer. Sequencing used tumor tissue.

The CDR3 loop is CASSLTTNSYEQYF. CDR3 DNA: TGTGCCAGCAGTTTAACTACAAATTCCTACGAGCAGTACTTC. This chain uses TRBV27 with TRBJ2-5; no clear D gene. With the DNA end fitting TRBJ2-7 better, the J assignment may be wrong. This CDR3 has 14 residues. In germline, CDR1 is MNHEY, CDR2 SMNVEV (reference sequence).